This T cell receptor beta chain was observed in a study of T-cell reconstitution after alpha-beta-depleted transplantation in children. Study-level points and caveats: The main origin of T-cell counts and diversity one year after transplant was newly produced T cells. Several hundred expanded graft clones reportedly were the source of alpha-beta T cells about two months after transplant. Surviving recipient T cells and thymic progenitors underlay high day-60 TCRbeta diversity in some patients.

This clonotype has at least ten counts. Its antigen is currently unknown. Library preparation (for TCRbeta) was performed with unique molecular identifiers. TCRdb re-analysed the PCR reads in MiXCR, keeping a single row per CDR3 protein. This sample has around 250,000 distinct CDR3 sequences, with roughly 8% found just once. The CDR3 covers 13 residues. The J segment lost 5 bases and the V segment lost 1 base, leaving 0 bases of the junction unmatched. The sample in question was PBMCs, mostly from graft donor cells, obtained 180 days after TCRalphabeta/CD19-depleted stem cell transplant. The rearrangement joins TRBV12-3 or TRBV12-4 to TRBJ1-1; TRBD1 matches at 8 bases. This sequence originates from a male patient younger than 18 who had a stem cell transplant for acute lymphoblastic leukemia, so the T cells may come from the graft donor. The CDR3 DNA sequence: TGTGCCAGCAGTTTAGGGACAGGGACTGAAGCTTTCTTT. It translates to CASSLGTGTEAFF.